A selection of T cell receptor beta chains follows, all from one sample in a study of response to subunit inactivated influenza vaccine. One entry per CDR3 protein, called by TCRdb with MiXCR from the RT-PCR reads. The table has about 190,000 distinct CDR3 sequences, 13% to 15% seen once. The material was CD8+ T cells sorted from PBMCs, obtained around 5 days after vaccination. The receptor source for this set is a man aged 50 to 60 who received an inactivated influenza vaccine. Each CDR3 is given with its conserved first and last residue. D genes are given only for firm matches. The size entry is marked missing in some rows and otherwise reads once, few, many or a size class.

V gene	J gene	D gene	CDR3 length	clone size	CDR3 DNA	CDR3 protein
TRBV9	TRBJ2-7	NA	13	few	TGTGCCAGCAGCGCCCCGGGACACCACGAGCAGTACTTC	CASSAPGHHEQYF
TRBV19	TRBJ2-1	TRBD2	13	NA	TGTGCCAGTGACTACGGGGGGGCCGCTGAGCAGTTCTTC	CASDYGGAAEQFF
TRBV29-1	TRBJ1-2	NA	13	many	TGCAGCGTTGAGAAAGGACGGAGCTATGGCTACACCTTC	CSVEKGRSYGYTF
TRBV5-6	TRBJ2-2	TRBD1	17	few	TGTGCCAGCAGCCCTATTGGACAGGGTGAAGGCACCGGGGAGCTGTTTTTT	CASSPIGQGEGTGELFF
TRBV20-1	TRBJ2-1	TRBD2	10	NA	TGCAGTGCGATAGCGGGAGAGCAGTTCTTC	CSAIAGEQFF
TRBV7-9	TRBJ2-2	NA	16	many	TGTGCCAGCAGCTTAGCGAAGTCCCTGAACACCGGGGAGCTGTTTTTT	CASSLAKSLNTGELFF
TRBV6-2/TRBV6-3	TRBJ1-5	NA	13	few	TGTGCCAGCAGCCGGACGGGAAGTCAGCCCCAGCATTTT	CASSRTGSQPQHF
TRBV3-1	TRBJ2-6	NA	16	NA	TGTGCCAGCAGCCAACGCCTGTACTCTCGGGCCAACGTCCTGACTTTC	CASSQRLYSRANVLTF
TRBV24-1	TRBJ2-2	TRBD2	17	NA	TGTGCCACCAGTGGGGTAGCGGGAGGCTTAAACACCGGGGAGCTGTTTTTT	CATSGVAGGLNTGELFF
TRBV21-1	TRBJ2-7	NA	16	NA	TGTGCCAACCCCCGGGGGACTAGCGGGGGCCCCTACGAGCAGTACTTC	CANPRGTSGGPYEQYF
TRBV4-3	TRBJ2-7	NA	15	few	TGCGCCAGCAGCCAAGAGGACTACCAATCCTACGAGCAGTACTTC	CASSQEDYQSYEQYF